This is a list of T cell receptor beta chains from one sample in a study of shared clonotypes between healthy human individuals. Repertoires were generated with immunoSEQ multiplex PCR, while TCRdb's copy carries only in-frame clones and drops some. Of approximately 1,000,000 clones listed, roughly 77% are singletons. The sequenced sample was memory CD4+ T cells from PBMCs. The receptor set was obtained from a man aged 18 to 30 in good health. Some clones in this sample may be carry-over from other donors' samples. The CDR3 runs from the conserved cysteine through the conserved F or W. A D gene is named only where the DNA matches it firmly. Size tells how often a clone was seen (once, few, many) or the class of an expanded clone, and some rows leave it out.

V,J,size,D,DNA,CDR3
TRBV28,TRBJ1-5,few,TRBD1,TGTGCCAGCAGTCCCGGGCGACAGGGCTACGATCAGCCCCAGCATTTT,CASSPGRQGYDQPQHF
TRBV11-2,TRBJ2-7,.,.,TGTGCCAGCAGCCCAGTTCGGGGACGAGGCGAGCAGTACTTC,CASSPVRGRGEQYF
TRBV28,TRBJ2-7,.,.,TGTGCCAGCAGTTCCTTACTGGAGATGACGTACTTC,CASSSLLEMTYF
TRBV18,TRBJ1-1,.,TRBD1,TGTGCCAGCTCACCTGGACAGGGGGTTACTGAAGCTTTCTTT,CASSPGQGVTEAFF
TRBV9,TRBJ2-7,once,TRBD1,TGTGCCAGCAGCGTAGGAGGGGGCAGCGAGCAGTACTTC,CASSVGGGSEQYF
TRBV6-5,TRBJ1-1,.,.,TGTGCCAGCAGTTACTCGCCAGGGGAGACTGAAGCTTTCTTT,CASSYSPGETEAFF
TRBV28,TRBJ1-1,.,TRBD1,TGTGCCAGCAGTCAACTCCCGGGACAGGGGGCGCACACTGAAGCTTTCTTT,CASSQLPGQGAHTEAFF
TRBV29-1,TRBJ2-7,.,.,TGCAGCGCCGCGATCGGCACCTACGAGCAGTACTTC,CSAAIGTYEQYF
TRBV5-1,TRBJ2-3,.,.,TGCGCCAGCAGCAGCCATCGTACGGACACAGATACGCAGTATTTT,CASSSHRTDTDTQYF
TRBV6-5,TRBJ1-2,few,.,TGTGCCAGCAGCCGCAACCTTGGGTTTAACTATGGCTACACCTTC,CASSRNLGFNYGYTF
TRBV6-1,TRBJ2-5,.,.,TGTGCCAGCAGTGACCCCTCGTTGGCAGGCGAGACCCAGTACTTC,CASSDPSLAGETQYF
TRBV6-6,TRBJ2-7,few,.,TGTGCCAGCAGTTACTCGAGCCAGGGGCATGGCGAGCAGTACTTC,CASSYSSQGHGEQYF
TRBV7-2,TRBJ2-5,.,TRBD2,TGTGCCAGCAGTGCGAGGACTAGCGGGAGGCAGACCCAGTACTTC,CASSARTSGRQTQYF
TRBV14,TRBJ2-3,.,.,TGTGCCAGCAGTACGACTAGGGGGCCGGATACGCAGTATTTT,CASSTTRGPDTQYF
TRBV19,TRBJ1-5,.,TRBD1,TGTGCCAGTAGTATGCAGGGGGCTAATCAGCCCCAGCATTTT,CASSMQGANQPQHF
TRBV28,TRBJ1-2,.,.,TGTGCCAGCAGTTTTTCAGGGGTTCGTGGCTACACCTTC,CASSFSGVRGYTF
TRBV18,TRBJ2-1,.,.,TGTGCCAGCTCACAGGTTGGAATAGCAGCGTACAATGAGCAGTTCTTC,CASSQVGIAAYNEQFF
TRBV28,TRBJ1-5,.,.,TGTGCCAGCACCTCGCCATTTCTTGGGGGCGCGGAAGATCAGCCCCAGCATTTT,CASTSPFLGGAEDQPQHF
TRBV6-1,TRBJ1-1,.,.,TGTGCCAGCACGGGGGGATGGGACACTGAAGCTTTCTTT,CASTGGWDTEAFF
TRBV11-2,TRBJ2-7,.,TRBD1,TGTGCCAGCCTCGGACAGGGCTCCTACGAGCAGTACTTC,CASLGQGSYEQYF
TRBV19,TRBJ1-4,.,TRBD1,TGTGCCAGTAGTAACCCCCCGGGACAGGCGAATGAAAAACTGTTTTTT,CASSNPPGQANEKLFF
TRBV28,TRBJ1-2,.,.,TGTGCCTGCCGGCGGGAGGGAGGCTACACCTTC,CACRREGGYTF
TRBV28,TRBJ1-1,.,TRBD1,TGTGCCAGCAGTTTGAGACAGGGGAGGGGGAACACTGAAGCTTTCTTT,CASSLRQGRGNTEAFF
TRBV5-1,TRBJ2-3,.,TRBD2,TGCGCCAGCACTCCTAGCGGGTGGATTAGCACAGATACGCAGTATTTT,CASTPSGWISTDTQYF
TRBV5-1,TRBJ2-5,.,.,TGCGCCAGCCAATTACGTGGACAGCAAGAGACCCAGTACTTC,CASQLRGQQETQYF